The entry below gives a single T cell receptor beta chain sequence along with its context. This clone was recorded a few times. There is no known antigen for this receptor. Base qualities are not provided; no much larger clone lies one nucleotide away. These data originate in a study of sequential checkpoint blockade in melanoma (dated by TCRdb to about 2019). For the wider study: Using 1:1 randomization, the trial assigned patients either to first-line nivolumab followed by ipilimumab (arm A) or to ipilimumab followed by nivolumab (arm B). Maintenance nivolumab came after both trial sequences. DNA from 75 to 95 pretreatment melanoma tumor samples underwent TCRbeta immunosequencing. About two dozen patients had matched tumor biopsies taken before treatment and at week 13, after single-agent nivolumab (arm A) or ipilimumab (arm B). Around three quarters of the matched pre- and post-treatment tumor biopsy pairs came from the same lesion. Study-level results and caveats: In the nivolumab-first arm (arm A), an association was found between pretreatment tumor TIL clonality and response (P = .04). Small sample sizes and reduced statistical power limited the analyses of tumor T-cell fraction within each arm. PD-L1 staining and CD8+ T-cell counts correlated with tumor T-cell fraction and clonality, whereas mutational load did not. Achieving clinical benefit was about 30 times more likely for patients whose tumor T-cell fraction and clonality increased by week 13. The response-prediction model combining TCR metrics and mutation burden needs validation in larger, independent patient cohorts.

What this sample's treatment or condition label stands for: randomized to nivolumab then ipilimumab (arm A) or the reverse (arm B). None of the trial patients had been given prior DNA-damaging chemotherapy. Samples came from patients with melanoma in CheckMate 064, a randomized, open-label phase II trial of sequential checkpoint blockade. Genomic DNA from formalin-fixed paraffin-embedded (FFPE) tissue samples was used for tumor TCR sequencing. The immunoSEQ Assay was used to immunosequence TCRbeta CDR3 regions from genomic DNA. Genomic DNA was amplified by bias-controlled multiplex PCR before high-throughput sequencing. The authors' pipeline ran thus. To quantify the absolute abundance of each unique TCRbeta CDR3 region, the sequences were collapsed and filtered. Clonality was defined as 1 minus Pielou's evenness and was calculated using productive rearrangements only. To compute tumor T-cell fraction, TCRbeta template counts were normalized to usable DNA, with usable DNA estimated from several housekeeping genes. A previously published method was used to identify clones whose frequencies were significantly greater in on-treatment samples than in baseline samples. As stored in TCRdb, this immuneACCESS dataset retains in-frame rearrangements with V and J assigned. A fraction of the clones does not appear; measured against another copy, unresolved V genes explain less than half of the discrepancy, and the remainder lacks a known reason. V, J and clone size reflect that table, while D and trimming were determined from the DNA. This sample is represented by roughly 8,000 clones; over 25% of them were singletons. 5% to 5.5% of the sample is in the top ten clones.

The V end gives up 2 bases and the J end 6 bases, leaving 3 bases in the junction not matched to a gene. CDR1 SGDLS and CDR2 YYNGEE were looked up in the germline V gene. The CDR3 numbers 15 residues from cysteine through phenylalanine. The only DNA kept is the CDR3, 45 bases in frame from the first base. Here the chain combines TRBV9 and TRBJ2-1, and 12 bases in between align with TRBD2. Sequenced here: tumor tissue (inferred from file names), sampled from a patient given nivolumab and ipilimumab in sequence. This receptor was taken from a human donor with melanoma. Read as DNA, the sequence is TGTGCCAGCAGCGTGACTAGCGGGGGTATCAATGAGCAGTTCTTC. It encodes CASSVTSGGINEQFF.